The clone carrying this T cell receptor beta chain was counted a few times. The antigen remains undetermined. This sample stems from a study of identical twins. The germline gives CDR1 SQVTM, CDR2 ANQGSEA. The CDR3 sequence is 12 residues long. V lost 6 bases to trimming and J lost 1 base, with 9 bases between them. Each CDR3 protein is one row after TCRdb ran MiXCR on the 5' RACE reads. The data contain approximately 550,000 distinct CDR3 sequences, under 25% of them singletons. Study-wide results and limits: Abundant cord blood beta clonotypes carried fewer insertions; memory repertoires showed none.

These data are also associated with another study on yellow fever vaccine responses in identical twins.

The sample was CD4+ T cells sorted from blood. The chain is built from TRBV29-1 and TRBJ1-1; D is unclear. This receptor was identified in a woman younger than 30 in good health. CDR3 loop: CSVGHANTEAFF. The CDR3 DNA is TGCAGCGTAGGGCACGCGAACACTGAAGCTTTCTTT.